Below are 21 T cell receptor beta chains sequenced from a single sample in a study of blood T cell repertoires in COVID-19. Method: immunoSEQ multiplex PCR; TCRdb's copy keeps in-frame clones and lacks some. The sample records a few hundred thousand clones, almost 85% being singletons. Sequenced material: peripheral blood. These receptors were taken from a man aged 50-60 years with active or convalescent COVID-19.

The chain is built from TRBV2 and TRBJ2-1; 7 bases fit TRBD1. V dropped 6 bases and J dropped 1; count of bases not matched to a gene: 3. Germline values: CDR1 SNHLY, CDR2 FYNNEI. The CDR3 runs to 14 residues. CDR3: CASRGDSSYNEQFF. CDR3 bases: TGTGCCAGCAGAGGGGACAGTTCCTACAATGAGCAGTTCTTC.

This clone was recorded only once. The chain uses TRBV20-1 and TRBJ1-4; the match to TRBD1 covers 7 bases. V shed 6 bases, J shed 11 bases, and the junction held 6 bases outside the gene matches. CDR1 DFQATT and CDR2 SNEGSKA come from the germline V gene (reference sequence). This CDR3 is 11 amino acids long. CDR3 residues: CSAPLGQKLFF. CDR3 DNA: TGCAGTGCCCCTTTGGGACAGAAACTGTTTTTT.

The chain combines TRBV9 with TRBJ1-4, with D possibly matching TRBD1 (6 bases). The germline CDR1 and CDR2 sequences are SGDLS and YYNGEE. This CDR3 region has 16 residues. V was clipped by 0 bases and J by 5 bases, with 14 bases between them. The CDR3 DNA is TGTGCCAGCAGCGTAGGGGGCGGACAGAAGAATGAAAAACTGTTTTTT. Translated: CASSVGGGQKNEKLFF.

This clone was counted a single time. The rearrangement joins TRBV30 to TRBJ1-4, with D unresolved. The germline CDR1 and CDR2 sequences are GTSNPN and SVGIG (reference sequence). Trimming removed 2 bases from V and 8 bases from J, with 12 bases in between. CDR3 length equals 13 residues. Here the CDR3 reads CAWSSGRGEKLFF. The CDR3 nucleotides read TGTGCCTGGAGTAGCGGGAGAGGGGAAAAACTGTTTTTT.

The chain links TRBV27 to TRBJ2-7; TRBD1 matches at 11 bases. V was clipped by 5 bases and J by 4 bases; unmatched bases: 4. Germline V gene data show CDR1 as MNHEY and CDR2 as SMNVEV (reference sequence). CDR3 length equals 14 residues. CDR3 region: CASSIGTGGYEQYF. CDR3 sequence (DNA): TGTGCCAGCAGTATCGGGACAGGGGGATACGAGCAGTACTTC.

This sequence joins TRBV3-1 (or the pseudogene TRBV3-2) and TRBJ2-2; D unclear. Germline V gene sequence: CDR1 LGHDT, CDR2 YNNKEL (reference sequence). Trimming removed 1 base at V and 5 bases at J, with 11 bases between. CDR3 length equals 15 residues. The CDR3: CASSQVLRQTGELFF. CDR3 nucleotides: TGTGCCAGCAGCCAAGTACTGAGACAAACCGGGGAGCTGTTTTTT.

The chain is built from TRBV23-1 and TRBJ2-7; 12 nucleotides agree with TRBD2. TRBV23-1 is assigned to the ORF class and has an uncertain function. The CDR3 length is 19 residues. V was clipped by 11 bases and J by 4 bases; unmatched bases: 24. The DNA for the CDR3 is TGCGCCGGGGGGGGGACCTTGGCCCTAGCGGGAGGGCCCGAGTACGAGCAGTACTTC. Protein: CAGGGTLALAGGPEYEQYF.

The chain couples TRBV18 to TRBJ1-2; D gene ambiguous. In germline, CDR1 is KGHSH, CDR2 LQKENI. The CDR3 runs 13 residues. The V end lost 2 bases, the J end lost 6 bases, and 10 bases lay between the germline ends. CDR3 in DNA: TGTGCCAGCTCACCAACGTCCGAGAATGGCTACACCTTC. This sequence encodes CASSPTSENGYTF. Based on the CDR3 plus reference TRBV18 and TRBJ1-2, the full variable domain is NAGVMQNPRHLVRRRGQEARLRCSPMKGHSHVYWYRQLPEEGLKFMVYLQKENIIDESGMPKERFSAEFPKEGPSILRIQQVVRGDSAAYFCASSPTSENGYTFGSGTRLTVV.

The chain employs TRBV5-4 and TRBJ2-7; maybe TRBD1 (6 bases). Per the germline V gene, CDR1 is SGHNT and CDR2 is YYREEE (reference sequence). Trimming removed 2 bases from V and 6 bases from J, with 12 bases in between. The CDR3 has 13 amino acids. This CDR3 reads CASSFSTGREQYF. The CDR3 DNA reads TGTGCCAGCAGCTTCAGTACAGGGCGCGAGCAGTACTTC.

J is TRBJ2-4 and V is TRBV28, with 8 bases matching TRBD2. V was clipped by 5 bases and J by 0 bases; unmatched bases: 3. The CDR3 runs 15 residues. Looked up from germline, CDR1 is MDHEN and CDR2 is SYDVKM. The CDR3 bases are TGTGCCAGCAGTGCGGCGGGGGGAGCCAAAAACATTCAGTACTTC. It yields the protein CASSAAGGAKNIQYF.

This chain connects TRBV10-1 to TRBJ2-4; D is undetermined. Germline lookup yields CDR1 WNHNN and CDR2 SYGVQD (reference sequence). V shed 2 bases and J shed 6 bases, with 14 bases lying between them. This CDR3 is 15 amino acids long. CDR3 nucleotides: TGCGCCAGCAGTGAGGGCAGGTCCCCCCCAAACATTCAGTACTTC. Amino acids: CASSEGRSPPNIQYF.

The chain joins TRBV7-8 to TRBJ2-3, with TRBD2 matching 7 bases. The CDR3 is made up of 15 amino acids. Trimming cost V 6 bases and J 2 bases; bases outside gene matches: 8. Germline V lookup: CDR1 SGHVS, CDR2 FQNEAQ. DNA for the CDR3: TGTGCCAGCAGTGACCCTAGCGGCACCACAGATACGCAGTATTTT. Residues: CASSDPSGTTDTQYF.

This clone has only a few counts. The DNA of the CDR3 is TGTGCCAGCTCACCGAACCAGTTGACAACTGGAAACACCATATATTTT. Its translation is CASSPNQLTTGNTIYF. This sequence joins TRBV18 and TRBJ1-3; no reliable D call. The CDR3 loop spans 16 amino acids. The germline V gene encodes CDR1 KGHSH and CDR2 LQKENI. The V end lost 3 bases, the J end lost 2 bases, and 14 bases lay between the germline ends.

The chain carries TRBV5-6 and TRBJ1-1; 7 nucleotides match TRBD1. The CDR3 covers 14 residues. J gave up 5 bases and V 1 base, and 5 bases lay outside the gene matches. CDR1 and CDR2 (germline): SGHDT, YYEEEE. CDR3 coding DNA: TGTGCCAGCAGCTTGCCCTACAGGGGTACTGAAGCTTTCTTT. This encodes CASSLPYRGTEAFF.

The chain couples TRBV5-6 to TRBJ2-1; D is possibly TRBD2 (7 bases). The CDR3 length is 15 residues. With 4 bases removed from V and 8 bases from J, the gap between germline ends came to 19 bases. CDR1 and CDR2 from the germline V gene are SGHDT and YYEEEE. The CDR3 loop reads CASSLTGLGRDEQFF. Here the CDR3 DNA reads TGTGCCAGCAGCCTAACAGGGTTAGGGAGGGATGAGCAGTTCTTC.

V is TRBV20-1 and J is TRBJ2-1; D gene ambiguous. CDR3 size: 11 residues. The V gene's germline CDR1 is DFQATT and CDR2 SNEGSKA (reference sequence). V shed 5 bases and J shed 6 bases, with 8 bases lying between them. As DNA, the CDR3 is TGCAGTGCTGCCCGGAGCAATGAGCAGTTCTTC. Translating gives CSAARSNEQFF.

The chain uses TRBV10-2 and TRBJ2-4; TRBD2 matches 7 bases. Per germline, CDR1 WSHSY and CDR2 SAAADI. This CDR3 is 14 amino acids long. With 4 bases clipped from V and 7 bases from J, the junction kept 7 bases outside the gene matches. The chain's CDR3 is CASSAQTAGNIQYF. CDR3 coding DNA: TGCGCCAGCAGTGCGCAGACAGCGGGGAACATTCAGTACTTC.

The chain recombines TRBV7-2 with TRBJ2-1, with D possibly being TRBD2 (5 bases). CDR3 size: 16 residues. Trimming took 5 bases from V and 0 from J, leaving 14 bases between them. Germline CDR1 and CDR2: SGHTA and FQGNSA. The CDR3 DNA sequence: TGTGCCAGCAGCCATAAGGCGGGCCTCTCCTACAATGAGCAGTTCTTC. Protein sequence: CASSHKAGLSYNEQFF. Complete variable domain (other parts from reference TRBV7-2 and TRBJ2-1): GAGVSQSPSNKVTEKGKDVELRCDPISGHTALYWYRQSLGQGLEFLIYFQGNSAPDKSGLPSDRFSAERTGGSVSTLTIQRTQQEDSAVYLCASSHKAGLSYNEQFFGPGTRLTVL.

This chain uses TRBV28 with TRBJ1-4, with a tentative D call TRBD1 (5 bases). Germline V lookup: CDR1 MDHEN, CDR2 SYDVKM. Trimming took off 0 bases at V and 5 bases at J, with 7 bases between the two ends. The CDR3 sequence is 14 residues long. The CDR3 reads CASSLWQGNEKLFF. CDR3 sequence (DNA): TGTGCCAGCAGTTTATGGCAGGGCAATGAAAAACTGTTTTTT.

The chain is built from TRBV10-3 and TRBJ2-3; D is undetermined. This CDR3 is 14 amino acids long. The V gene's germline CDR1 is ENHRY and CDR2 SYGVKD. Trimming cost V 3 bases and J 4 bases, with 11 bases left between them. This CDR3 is CAISEPNSADTQYF. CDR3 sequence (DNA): TGTGCCATCAGTGAACCGAACAGTGCAGATACGCAGTATTTT.

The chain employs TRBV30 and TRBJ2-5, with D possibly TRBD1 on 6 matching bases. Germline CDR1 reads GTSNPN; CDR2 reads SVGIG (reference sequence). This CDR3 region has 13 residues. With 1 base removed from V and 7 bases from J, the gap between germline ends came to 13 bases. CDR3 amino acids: CAWSDQGSGTQYF. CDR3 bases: TGTGCCTGGAGTGACCAGGGGAGTGGGACCCAGTACTTC.